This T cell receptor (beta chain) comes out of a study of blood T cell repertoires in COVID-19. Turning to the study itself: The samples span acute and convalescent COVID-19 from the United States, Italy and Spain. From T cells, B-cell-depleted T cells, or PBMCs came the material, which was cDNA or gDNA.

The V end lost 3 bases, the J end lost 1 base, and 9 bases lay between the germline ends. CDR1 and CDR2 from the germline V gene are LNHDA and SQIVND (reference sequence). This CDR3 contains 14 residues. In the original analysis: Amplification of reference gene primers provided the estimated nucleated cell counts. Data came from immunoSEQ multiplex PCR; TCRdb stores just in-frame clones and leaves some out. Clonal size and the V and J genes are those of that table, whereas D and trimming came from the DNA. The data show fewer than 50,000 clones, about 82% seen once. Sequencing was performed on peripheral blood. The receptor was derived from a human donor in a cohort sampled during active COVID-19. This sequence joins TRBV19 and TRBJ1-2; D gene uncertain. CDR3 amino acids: CASSITPLNYGYTF. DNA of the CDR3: TGTGCCAGTAGTATTACACCCCTTAACTATGGCTACACCTTC.